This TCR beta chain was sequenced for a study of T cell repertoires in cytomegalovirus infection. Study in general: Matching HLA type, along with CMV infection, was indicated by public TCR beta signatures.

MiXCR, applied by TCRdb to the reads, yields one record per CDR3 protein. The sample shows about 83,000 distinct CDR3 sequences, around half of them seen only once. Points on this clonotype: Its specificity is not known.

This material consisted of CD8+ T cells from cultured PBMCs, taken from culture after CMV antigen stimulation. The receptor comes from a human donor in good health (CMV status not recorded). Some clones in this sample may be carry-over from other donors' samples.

The CDR3 is CASSLMSGDYEQYF. DNA for the CDR3: TGTGCCAGCAGCTTAATGTCAGGGGACTACGAGCAGTACTTC. The chain combines TRBV7-8 with TRBJ2-7; a possible D gene is TRBD1 (6 bases). Between the trimmed V and J ends, which lost 2 bases and 3 bases, there was a span of 11 bases. Germline lookup yields CDR1 SGHVS and CDR2 FQNEAQ. This CDR3 region has 14 residues.